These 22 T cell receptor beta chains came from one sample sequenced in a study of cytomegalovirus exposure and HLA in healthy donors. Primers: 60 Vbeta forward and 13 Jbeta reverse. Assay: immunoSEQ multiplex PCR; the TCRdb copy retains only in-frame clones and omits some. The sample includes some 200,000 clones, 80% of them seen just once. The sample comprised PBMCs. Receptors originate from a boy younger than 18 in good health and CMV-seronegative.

CDR3 coding DNA: TGCGCCAGCAGCCCCCGGGACCCACTAGCGGGGGGGCCTTACAATGAGCAGTTCTTC. This encodes CASSPRDPLAGGPYNEQFF. The chain employs TRBV4-1 and TRBJ2-1; 13 bases fit TRBD2. V shed 4 bases and J 4 bases; nucleotides not matched to a gene: 13. CDR1 is MGHRA and CDR2 is YSYEKL in the germline V gene. There are 19 residues in the CDR3.

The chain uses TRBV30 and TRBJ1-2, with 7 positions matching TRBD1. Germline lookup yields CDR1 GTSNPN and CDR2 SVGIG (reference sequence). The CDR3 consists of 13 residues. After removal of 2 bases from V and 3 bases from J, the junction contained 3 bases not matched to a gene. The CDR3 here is CAWSTGAHYGYTF. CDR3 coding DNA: TGTGCCTGGAGTACAGGGGCGCACTATGGCTACACCTTC.

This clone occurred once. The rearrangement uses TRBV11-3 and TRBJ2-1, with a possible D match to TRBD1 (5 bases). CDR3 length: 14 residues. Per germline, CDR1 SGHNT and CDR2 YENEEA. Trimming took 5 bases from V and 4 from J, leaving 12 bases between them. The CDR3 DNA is TGTGCCAGCAGCCTTACAGGATTGTACAATGAGCAGTTCTTC. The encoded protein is CASSLTGLYNEQFF.

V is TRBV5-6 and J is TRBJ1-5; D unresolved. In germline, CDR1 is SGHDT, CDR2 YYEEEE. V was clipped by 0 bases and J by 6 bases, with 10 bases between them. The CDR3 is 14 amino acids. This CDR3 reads CASSLVGEGQPQHF. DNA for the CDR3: TGTGCCAGCAGCTTGGTCGGGGAGGGTCAGCCCCAGCATTTT.

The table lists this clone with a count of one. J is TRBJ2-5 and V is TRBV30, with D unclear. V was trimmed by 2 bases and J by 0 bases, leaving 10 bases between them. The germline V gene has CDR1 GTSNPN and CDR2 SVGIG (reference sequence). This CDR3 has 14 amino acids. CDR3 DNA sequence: TGTGCCTGGAGTAAAATCGGGTACCAAGAGACCCAGTACTTC. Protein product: CAWSKIGYQETQYF. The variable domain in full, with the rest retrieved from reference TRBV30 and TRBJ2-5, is SQTIHQWPATLVQPVGSPLSLECTVEGTSNPNLYWYRQAAGRGLQLLFYSVGIGQISSEVPQNLSASRPQDRQFILSSKKLLLSDSGFYLCAWSKIGYQETQYFGPGTRLLVL.

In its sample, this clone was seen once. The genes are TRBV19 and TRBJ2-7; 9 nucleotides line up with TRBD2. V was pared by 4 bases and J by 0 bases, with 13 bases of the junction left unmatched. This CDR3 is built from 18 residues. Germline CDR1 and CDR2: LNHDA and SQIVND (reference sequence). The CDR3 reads CASSTTIRLADSSYEQYF. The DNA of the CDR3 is TGTGCCAGTAGTACTACAATCCGACTAGCGGATAGCTCCTACGAGCAGTACTTC.

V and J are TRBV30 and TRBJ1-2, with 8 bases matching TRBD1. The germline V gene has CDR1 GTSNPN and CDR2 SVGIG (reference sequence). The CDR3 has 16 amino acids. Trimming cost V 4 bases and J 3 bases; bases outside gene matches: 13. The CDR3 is CAWKTPSGQGHYGYTF. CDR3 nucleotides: TGTGCCTGGAAGACCCCCTCCGGACAGGGACACTATGGCTACACCTTC.

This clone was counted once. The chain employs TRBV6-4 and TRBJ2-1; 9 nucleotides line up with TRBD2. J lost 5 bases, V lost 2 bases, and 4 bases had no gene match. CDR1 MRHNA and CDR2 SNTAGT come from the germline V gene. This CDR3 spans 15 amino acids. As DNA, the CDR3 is TGTGCCAGCAGTGACGGGGCGGGGGGGGACAATGAGCAGTTCTTC. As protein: CASSDGAGGDNEQFF.

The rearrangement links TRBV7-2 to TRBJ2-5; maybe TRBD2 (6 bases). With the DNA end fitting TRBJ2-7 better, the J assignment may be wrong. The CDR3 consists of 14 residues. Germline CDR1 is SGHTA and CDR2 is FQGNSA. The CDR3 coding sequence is TGTGCCAGCAGCTTAGGCTTCGGGGGATCCGAGCAGTACTTC. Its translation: CASSLGFGGSEQYF.

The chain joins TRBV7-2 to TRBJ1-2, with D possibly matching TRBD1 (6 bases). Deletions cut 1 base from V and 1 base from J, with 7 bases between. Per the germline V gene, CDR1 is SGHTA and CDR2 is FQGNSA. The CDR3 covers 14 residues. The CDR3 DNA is TGTGCCAGCAGCTTAGAACAGGGTAACTATGGCTACACCTTC. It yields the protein CASSLEQGNYGYTF.

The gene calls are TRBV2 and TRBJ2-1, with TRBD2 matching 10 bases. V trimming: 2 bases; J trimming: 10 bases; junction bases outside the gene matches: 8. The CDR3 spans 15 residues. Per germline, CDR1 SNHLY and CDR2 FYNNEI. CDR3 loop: CASSETSGNTGEQFF. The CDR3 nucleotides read TGTGCCAGCAGTGAAACTAGCGGGAATACCGGAGAGCAGTTCTTC.

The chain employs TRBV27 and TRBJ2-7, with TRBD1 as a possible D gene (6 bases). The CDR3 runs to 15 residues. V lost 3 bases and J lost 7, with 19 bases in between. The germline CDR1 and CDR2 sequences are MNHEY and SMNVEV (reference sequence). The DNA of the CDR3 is TGTGCCAGCAGTTTGGGTATCACAGGGTGGGGAGAGCAGTACTTC. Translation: CASSLGITGWGEQYF.

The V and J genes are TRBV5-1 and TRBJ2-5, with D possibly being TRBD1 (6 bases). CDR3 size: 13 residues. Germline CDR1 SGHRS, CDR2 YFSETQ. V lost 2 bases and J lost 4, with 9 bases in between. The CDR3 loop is CASSFDRRETQYF. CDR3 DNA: TGCGCCAGCAGCTTCGACAGGAGAGAGACCCAGTACTTC.

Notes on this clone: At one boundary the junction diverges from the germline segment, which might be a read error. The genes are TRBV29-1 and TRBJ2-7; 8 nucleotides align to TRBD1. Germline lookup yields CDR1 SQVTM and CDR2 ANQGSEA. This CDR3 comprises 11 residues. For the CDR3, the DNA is TGCAGCGTTGAATCTGGACAGGGCCCTTTCTTC. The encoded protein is CSVESGQGPFF.

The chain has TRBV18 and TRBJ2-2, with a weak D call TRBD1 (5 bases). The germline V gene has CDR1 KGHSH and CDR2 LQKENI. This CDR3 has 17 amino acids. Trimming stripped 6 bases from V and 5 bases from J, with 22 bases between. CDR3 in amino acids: CASSRATSLQGTGELFF. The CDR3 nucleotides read TGTGCCAGCTCCCGAGCGACCTCCCTTCAGGGAACCGGGGAGCTGTTTTTT.

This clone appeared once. CDR3 residues: CASSTGLLNNEQFF. CDR3 DNA: TGTGCCAGCAGCACTGGACTCCTCAACAATGAGCAGTTCTTC. J is TRBJ2-1 and V is TRBV5-6, with D tentatively TRBD2 (5 bases). Germline V lookup: CDR1 SGHDT, CDR2 YYEEEE. The CDR3 runs 14 residues. Between the trimmed V and J ends, which lost 4 bases and 5 bases, there was a span of 13 bases.

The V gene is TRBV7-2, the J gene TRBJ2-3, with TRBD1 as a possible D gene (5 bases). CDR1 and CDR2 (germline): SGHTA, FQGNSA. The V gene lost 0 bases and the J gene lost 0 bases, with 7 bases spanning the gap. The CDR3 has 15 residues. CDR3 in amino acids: CASSLAGRSTDTQYF. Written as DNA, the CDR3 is TGTGCCAGCAGCTTAGCGGGGCGGAGCACAGATACGCAGTATTTT.

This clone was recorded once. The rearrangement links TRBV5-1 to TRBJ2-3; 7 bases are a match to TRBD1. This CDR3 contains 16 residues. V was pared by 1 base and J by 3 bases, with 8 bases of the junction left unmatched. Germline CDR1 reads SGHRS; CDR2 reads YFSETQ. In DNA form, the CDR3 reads TGCGCCAGCAGCTTGCAGGGGGTGTTAGGAACAGATACGCAGTATTTT. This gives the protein CASSLQGVLGTDTQYF.

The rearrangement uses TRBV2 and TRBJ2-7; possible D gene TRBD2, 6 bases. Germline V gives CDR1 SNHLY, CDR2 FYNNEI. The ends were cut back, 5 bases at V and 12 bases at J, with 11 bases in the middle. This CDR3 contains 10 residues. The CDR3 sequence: CASSSRDSYF. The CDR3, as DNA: TGTGCCAGCAGTTCCCGGGACTCGTACTTC.

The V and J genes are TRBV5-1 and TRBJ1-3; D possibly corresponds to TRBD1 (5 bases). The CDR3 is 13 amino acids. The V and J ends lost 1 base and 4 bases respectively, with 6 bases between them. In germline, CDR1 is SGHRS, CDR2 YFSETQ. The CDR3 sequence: CASSLPGGNTIYF. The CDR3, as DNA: TGCGCCAGCAGCTTGCCAGGGGGAAACACCATATATTTT.

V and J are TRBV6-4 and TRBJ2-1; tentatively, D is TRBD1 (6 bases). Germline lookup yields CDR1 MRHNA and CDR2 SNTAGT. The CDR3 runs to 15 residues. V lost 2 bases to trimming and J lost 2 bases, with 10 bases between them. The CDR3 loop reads CASSDQQGAYNEQFF. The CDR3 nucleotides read TGTGCCAGCAGTGACCAACAGGGAGCCTACAATGAGCAGTTCTTC.

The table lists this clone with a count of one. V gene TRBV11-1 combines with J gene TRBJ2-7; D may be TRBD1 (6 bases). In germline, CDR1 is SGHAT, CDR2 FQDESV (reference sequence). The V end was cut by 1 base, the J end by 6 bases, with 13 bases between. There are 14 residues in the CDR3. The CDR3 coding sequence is TGTGCCAGCAGCTTAGAGACAGGATGGGGCGAGCAGTACTTC. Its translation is CASSLETGWGEQYF.